This T cell receptor (beta chain) was sequenced in a study of T cells in Graves' hyperthyroidism and ophthalmopathy. General study findings and limits: Ophthalmopathy was separated from stable hyperthyroidism by a 13 V-J model.

In this sample, this clonotype turned up a few times. The antigen is unknown. TCR beta CDR3 region amplification was performed from RNA transcripts. The HTBI primer set served for first-round RT-PCR of the TCR CDR3. Each CDR3 protein is one row after TCRdb ran MiXCR on the multiplex PCR reads. Of about half a million distinct CDR3 sequences listed, 22% are singletons. Per germline, CDR1 LNHDA and CDR2 SQIVND (reference sequence). The CDR3 spans 11 residues. The V end lost 7 bases, the J end lost 4 bases, and 7 bases lay between the germline ends. This sequence joins TRBV19 and TRBJ1-1; no reliable D call. The specimen was blood. The TCR sequence derives from a woman between 70 and 85 years old with Graves' ophthalmopathy. CDR3 sequence reads: CASIWGTEAFF. CDR3 in DNA: TGTGCCAGTATCTGGGGCACTGAAGCTTTCTTT.